A single sample gave rise to the 6 T cell receptor beta chains below, sequenced in a study of vaccination and CD4 T cells after COVID-19. Their antigen targets remain unknown. Sequenced with the Oncomine TCR Beta short-read assay was DNA taken from cultured CD4+ T cells. TCRdb independently ran MiXCR on the PCR reads; one entry per CDR3 protein. The sample yields fewer than 30,000 distinct CDR3 sequences, around two fifths seen once. Noted time point: late sampling 161 to 241 days after vaccination in three convalescent patients. The treatment denotes: roughly ten-day PBMC culture with coronavirus spike peptide pools or control peptides (ViraFEST assay). The specimen was CD4+ T cells from blood, cultured in vitro, collected about 7 months after SARS-CoV-2 vaccination. These receptor sequences come from a human donor who had recovered from COVID-19.

In this sample, this clonotype turned up a few times. The gene calls are TRBV7-2 and TRBJ1-5; D gene unclear. V lost 5 bases and J lost 5, with 10 bases in between. Germline-derived CDR1 and CDR2 are SGHTA and FQGNSA. The CDR3 is 13 amino acids. The chain's CDR3 is CASSTVTDQPQHF. The CDR3 DNA reads as TGTGCCAGCAGCACCGTGACTGATCAGCCCCAGCATTTT.

The chain links TRBV7-8 to TRBJ1-6; no firm D call. The V end lost 2 bases, the J end lost 7 bases, and 18 bases lay between the germline ends. The CDR3 runs to 17 residues. The germline V gene has CDR1 SGHVS and CDR2 FQNEAQ. Written as DNA, the CDR3 is TGTGCCAGCAGCTTACTTCCACAGAGATCCGAAAATTCACCCCTCCACTTT. Its protein product is CASSLLPQRSENSPLHF.

There are a few counts of this clonotype. This chain connects TRBV7-9 to TRBJ2-7; a weak D match, TRBD2 (5 bases). The CDR3 loop spans 13 amino acids. The V end lost 6 bases, the J end lost 0 bases, and 9 bases lay between the germline ends. CDR1 and CDR2 from the germline V gene are SEHNR and FQNEAQ (reference sequence). As DNA, the CDR3 is TGTGCCAGCAGAACGGGGAACTCCTACGAGCAGTACTTC. This translates into CASRTGNSYEQYF.

J is TRBJ1-2 and V is TRBV20-1; D uncertain. The CDR3 loop spans 15 amino acids. Germline loops: CDR1 DFQATT, CDR2 SNEGSKA (reference sequence). The ends were cut back, 1 base at V and 2 bases at J, with 14 bases in the middle. The CDR3 bases are TGCAGTGCTAGAGCCACTACACGGGAGAACTATGGCTACACCTTC. Encoded protein: CSARATTRENYGYTF.

The chain links TRBV6-5 to TRBJ2-6; D may be TRBD2 (5 bases). The CDR3 extends over 14 amino acids. Germline-derived CDR1 and CDR2 are MNHEY and SVGAGI. V dropped 4 bases and J dropped 1 base, with 5 bases sitting between them. In DNA form, the CDR3 reads TGTGCCAGCAGTTCGGGGTCTGGGGCCAACGTCCTGACTTTC. It codes for CASSSGSGANVLTF.

The chain couples TRBV7-3 to TRBJ2-7; 11 bases match TRBD1. There are 15 residues in the CDR3. With 4 bases clipped from V and 2 bases from J, the junction kept 4 bases outside the gene matches. The germline V gene has CDR1 SGHTA and CDR2 FQGTGA. CDR3 bases: TGTGCCAGCAGCTCCGGACAGGGGGCCGCCTACGAGCAGTACTTC. Translated, it gives CASSSGQGAAYEQYF.